This T cell receptor (beta chain) was recovered during a study of cytomegalovirus exposure and HLA in healthy donors. This clone has a handful of counts. The PCR ran on 60 Vbeta and 13 Jbeta primers. Produced via immunoSEQ multiplex PCR; TCRdb's table is partial and in-frame only. The sample carries over 95,000 clones, about 75% recorded once. The trim removed 1 base at V and 2 bases at J, leaving 6 bases unmatched. There are 16 residues in the CDR3. Germline values: CDR1 LGHNT, CDR2 FRNRAP. This rearrangement joins TRBV12-5 to TRBJ2-5, with 8 bases fitting TRBD1. The sequenced material came from PBMCs. The sequence came from a woman aged 40 to 50 in good health and CMV-seropositive. CDR3 in DNA: TGTGCTAGTGGTTTGGCCCGGACAGGGTTTCAAGAGACCCAGTACTTC. This codes for CASGLARTGFQETQYF.